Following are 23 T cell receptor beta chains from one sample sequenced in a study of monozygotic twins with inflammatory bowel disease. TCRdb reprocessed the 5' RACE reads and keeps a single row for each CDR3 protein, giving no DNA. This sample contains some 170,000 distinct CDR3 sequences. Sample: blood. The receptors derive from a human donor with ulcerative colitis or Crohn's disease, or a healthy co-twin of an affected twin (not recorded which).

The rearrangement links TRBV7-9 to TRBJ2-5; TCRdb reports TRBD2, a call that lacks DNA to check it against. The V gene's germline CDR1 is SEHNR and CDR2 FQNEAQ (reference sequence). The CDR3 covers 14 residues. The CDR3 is CASSLAGGRETQYF. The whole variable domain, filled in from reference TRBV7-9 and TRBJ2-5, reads DTGVSQNPRHKITKRGQNVTFRCDPISEHNRLYWYRQTLGQGPEFLTYFQNEAQLEKSRLLSDRFSAERPKGSFSTLEIQRTEQGDSAMYLCASSLAGGRETQYFGPGTRLLVL.

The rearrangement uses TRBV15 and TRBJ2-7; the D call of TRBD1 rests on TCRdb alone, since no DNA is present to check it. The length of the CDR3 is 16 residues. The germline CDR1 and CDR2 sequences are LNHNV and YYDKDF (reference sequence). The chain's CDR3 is CATSRVRGQGAFEQYF. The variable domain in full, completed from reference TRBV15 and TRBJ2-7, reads DAMVIQNPRYQVTQFGKPVTLSCSQTLNHNVMYWYQQKSSQAPKLLFHYYDKDFNNEADTPDNFQSRRPNTSFCFLDIRSPGLGDTAMYLCATSRVRGQGAFEQYFGPGTRLTVT.

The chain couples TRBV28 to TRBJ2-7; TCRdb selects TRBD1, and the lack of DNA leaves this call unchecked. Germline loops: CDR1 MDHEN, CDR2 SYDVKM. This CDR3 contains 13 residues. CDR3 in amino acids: CASSGTPPYEQYF.

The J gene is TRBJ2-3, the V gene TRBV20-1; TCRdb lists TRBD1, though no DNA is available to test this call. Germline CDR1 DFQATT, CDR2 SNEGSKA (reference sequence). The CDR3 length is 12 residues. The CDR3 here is CSARWGPDTQYF.

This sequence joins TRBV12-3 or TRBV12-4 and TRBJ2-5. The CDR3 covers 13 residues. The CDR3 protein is CASSFRGPETQYF.

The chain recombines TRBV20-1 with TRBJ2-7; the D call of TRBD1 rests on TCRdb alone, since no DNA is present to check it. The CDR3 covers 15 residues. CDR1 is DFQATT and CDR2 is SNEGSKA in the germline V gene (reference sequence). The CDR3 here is CSVSRPDRGLNEQYF.

The CDR3 sequence is CASSYSGLLGYEQYF. The chain is built from TRBV6-5 and TRBJ2-7; TCRdb names TRBD2, which stays unverified in the absence of DNA. The germline V gene has CDR1 MNHEY and CDR2 SVGAGI. The CDR3 contains 15 residues.

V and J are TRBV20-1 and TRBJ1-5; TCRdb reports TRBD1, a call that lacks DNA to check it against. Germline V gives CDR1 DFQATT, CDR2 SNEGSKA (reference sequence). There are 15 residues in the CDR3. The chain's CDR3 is CSASSGRGQVKPQHF.

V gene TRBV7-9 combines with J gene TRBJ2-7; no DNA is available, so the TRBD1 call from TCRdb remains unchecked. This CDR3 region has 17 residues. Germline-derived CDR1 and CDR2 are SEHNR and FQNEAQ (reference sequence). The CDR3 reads CASSLDGVDRPTYEQYF.

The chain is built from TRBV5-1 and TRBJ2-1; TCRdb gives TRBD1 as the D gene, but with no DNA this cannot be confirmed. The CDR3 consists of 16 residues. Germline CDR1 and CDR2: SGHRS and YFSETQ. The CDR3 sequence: CASSIGGTGLHNEQFF.

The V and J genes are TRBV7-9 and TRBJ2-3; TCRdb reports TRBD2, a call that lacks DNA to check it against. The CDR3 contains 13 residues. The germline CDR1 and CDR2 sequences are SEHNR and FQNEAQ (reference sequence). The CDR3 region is CASSRLAGSPQYF.

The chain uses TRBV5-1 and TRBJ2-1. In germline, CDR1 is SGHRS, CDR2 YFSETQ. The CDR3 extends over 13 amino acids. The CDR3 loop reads CASSLGGYNEQFF.

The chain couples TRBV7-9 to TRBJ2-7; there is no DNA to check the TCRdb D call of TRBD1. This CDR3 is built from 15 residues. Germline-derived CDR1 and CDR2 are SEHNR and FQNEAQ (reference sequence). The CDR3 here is CASSPTGTGAYEQYF.

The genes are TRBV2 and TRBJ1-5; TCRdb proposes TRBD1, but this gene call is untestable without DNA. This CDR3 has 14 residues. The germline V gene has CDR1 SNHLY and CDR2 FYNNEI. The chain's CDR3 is CASRGDSPLQPQHF.

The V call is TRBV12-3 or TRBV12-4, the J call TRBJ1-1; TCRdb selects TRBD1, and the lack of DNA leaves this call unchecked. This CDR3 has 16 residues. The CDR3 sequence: CASSPIKGQGDTEAFF.

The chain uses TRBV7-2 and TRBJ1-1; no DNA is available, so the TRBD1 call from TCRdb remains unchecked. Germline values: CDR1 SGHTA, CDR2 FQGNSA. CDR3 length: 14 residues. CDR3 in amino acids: CAMSAGGRITEAFF.

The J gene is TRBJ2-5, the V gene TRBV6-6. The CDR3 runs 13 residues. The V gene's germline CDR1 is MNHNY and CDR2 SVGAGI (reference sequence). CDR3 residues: CASSYDFQETQYF.

The CDR3 is CASSLKPQGNYEQYF. The gene calls are TRBV7-3 and TRBJ2-7; the TCRdb call, TRBD1, lacks DNA for checking. The length of the CDR3 is 15 residues. In germline, CDR1 is SGHTA, CDR2 FQGTGA.

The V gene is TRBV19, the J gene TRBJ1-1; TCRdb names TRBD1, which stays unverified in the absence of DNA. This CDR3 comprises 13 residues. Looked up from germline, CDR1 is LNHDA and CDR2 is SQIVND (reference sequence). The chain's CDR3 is CASSIGDPGEAFF.

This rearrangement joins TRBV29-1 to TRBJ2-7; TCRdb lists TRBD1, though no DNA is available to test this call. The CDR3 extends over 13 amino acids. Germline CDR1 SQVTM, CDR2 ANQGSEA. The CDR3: CSVENQGGYEQYF.

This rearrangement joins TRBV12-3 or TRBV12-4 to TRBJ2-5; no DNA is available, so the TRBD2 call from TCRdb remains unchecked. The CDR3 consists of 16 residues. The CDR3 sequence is CASSLSSGGLQETQYF.

This CDR3 reads CASSTGTNQPQHF. This chain joins TRBV7-2 and TRBJ1-5; TCRdb lists TRBD1, though no DNA is available to test this call. The CDR3 has 13 residues. Germline CDR1 and CDR2: SGHTA and FQGNSA.

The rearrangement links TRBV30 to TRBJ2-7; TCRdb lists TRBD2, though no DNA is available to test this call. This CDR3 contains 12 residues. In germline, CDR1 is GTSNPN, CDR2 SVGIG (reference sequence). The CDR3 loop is CAWSVLGTRLSF.